These 8 T cell receptor beta chains originate from one sample sequenced in a study of glioma-infiltrating T cells. Amplification of TCR alpha and beta CDR3 regions from RNA used iRepertoire nested multiplex PCR. MiXCR, applied by TCRdb to the multiplex PCR reads, yields one record per CDR3 protein. This table has about 9,200 distinct CDR3 sequences, roughly 53% appearing once. Sequenced input: glioma tissue, nonneoplastic brain tissue, or PBMCs (not recorded which). The receptors were gathered from a human donor with low-grade glioma or glioblastoma, undergoing nonglioma brain surgery, or in good health (not recorded which).

This clonotype occurred many times. This chain joins TRBV29-1 and TRBJ2-1; 11 nucleotides match TRBD2. The CDR3 contains 12 residues. V shed 8 bases, J shed 3 bases, and the junction held 0 bases outside the gene matches. CDR1 is SQVTM, CDR2 ANQGSEA, per germline. CDR3 bases: TGCAGCACTAGCGGGAGCTACAATGAGCAGTTCTTC. Translation gives CSTSGSYNEQFF.

Of note for this clonotype: At one boundary the junction diverges from the germline segment, which might be a read error. The chain recombines TRBV7-9 with TRBJ2-5, with D uncertain. CDR3 length equals 12 residues. Germline V gene data show CDR1 as SEHNR and CDR2 as FQNEAQ (reference sequence). This CDR3 reads CAGSPHQETQYF. CDR3 in DNA: TGTGCCGGCAGCCCGCACCAAGAGACCCAGTACTTC. Together with reference TRBV7-9 and TRBJ2-5, the CDR3 gives the full variable domain: DTGVSQNPRHKITKRGQNVTFRCDPISEHNRLYWYRQTLGQGPEFLTYFQNEAQLEKSRLLSDRFSAERPKGSFSTLEIQRTEQGDSAMYLCAGSPHQETQYFGPGTRLLVL.

The genes are TRBV28 and TRBJ1-1, with D hard to call. The V end lost 5 bases, the J end lost 5 bases, and 18 bases lay between the germline ends. This CDR3 region has 15 residues. Germline CDR1 is MDHEN and CDR2 is SYDVKM. The CDR3 bases are TGTGCCAGCAGTCGTGATCCGCGATTAGGAACTGAAGCTTTCTTT. Its protein is CASSRDPRLGTEAFF.

This clonotype was detected ten times or more. V usage is TRBV5-1 and J usage is TRBJ2-1; 8 nucleotides agree with TRBD2. Trimming cost V 5 bases and J 1 base; bases outside gene matches: 2. Germline V gene data show CDR1 as SGHRS and CDR2 as YFSETQ. CDR3 length equals 14 residues. CDR3 coding DNA: TGCGCCAGCAGTAGCGGGAATTCCTACAATGAGCAGTTCTTC. It encodes CASSSGNSYNEQFF.

V gene TRBV11-2 combines with J gene TRBJ2-7; D perhaps matches TRBD2 (6 bases). Trimming cost V 5 bases and J 3 bases, with 20 bases left between them. CDR1 is SGHAT and CDR2 is FQNNGV in the germline V gene. CDR3 size: 16 residues. CDR3: CASSTLKREANYEQYF. CDR3 coding DNA: TGTGCCAGCAGCACACTAAAGAGGGAGGCTAACTACGAGCAGTACTTC.

The V gene is TRBV4-2, the J gene TRBJ2-1; 11 bases map to TRBD2. Germline lookup yields CDR1 LGHNA and CDR2 YNFKEQ. J was trimmed by 10 bases and V by 4 bases; bases with no gene match: 9. The CDR3 loop spans 15 amino acids. CDR3 amino acids: CASSPLAGDTGEQFF. As DNA, the CDR3 is TGTGCCAGCAGCCCACTAGCGGGAGACACCGGGGAGCAGTTCTTC.

The chain recombines TRBV6-2 or TRBV6-3 with TRBJ2-7; D is ambiguous. This CDR3 region has 16 residues. V lost 2 bases, J lost 8 bases, and 22 bases lay in between. In germline, CDR1 is MNHEY, CDR2 SVGEGT. The CDR3 DNA reads as TGTGCCAGCAGTTACCGGTATCCCGGATTTCGGCACCAGCAGTACTTC. Amino acid sequence: CASSYRYPGFRHQQYF.

This clonotype is categorized as medium-sized (0.01 to 0.1%). The V gene is TRBV2, the J gene TRBJ1-2, with D hard to call. In germline, CDR1 is SNHLY, CDR2 FYNNEI. V lost 3 bases to trimming and J lost 3 bases, with 8 bases between them. This CDR3 has 13 residues. The CDR3 DNA is TGTGCCAGCAGTGATCGTCCGGACTATGGCTACACCTTC. As protein: CASSDRPDYGYTF.